The subject of this entry is one TCR beta chain. The antigen remains undetermined. The assay was immunoSEQ multiplex PCR, and TCRdb's table has in-frame clones only and misses some. The repertoire holds some 200,000 clones, with approximately 80% as singletons. The source of the sample is a study of cytomegalovirus exposure and HLA in healthy donors. In the study overall: In a later analysis, the approximately 120 validation repertoires were reported to have used the same platform as the 666 first-cohort repertoires. Study-level points and caveats: Listed as cytomegalovirus-associated were around 160 TCR beta chains.

In germline, CDR1 is SGHDN, CDR2 FVKESK. This CDR3 contains 12 residues. The V segment lost 4 bases and the J segment 11 bases; nucleotides outside the gene matches: 5. This clonotype originated in a woman in her twenties or thirties in good health and CMV-seropositive. Material: PBMCs. This chain connects TRBV14 to TRBJ1-1; TRBD1 aligns across 9 bases. CDR3 nucleotides: TGTGCCAGCAGCCCCGGGACAGGGCGGGCTTTCTTT. Amino acids: CASSPGTGRAFF.